These T cell receptor beta chains were read from a single sample in a study of control samples from healthy donors and cancer patients. Libraries were prepared by immunoSEQ multiplex PCR; TCRdb keeps only in-frame clonotypes and omits some of them. The sample yields 130,000 or so clones, around 94% seen once. Sequencing input: blood. Receptors were obtained from a man aged 35 to 55 in good health. Each CDR3 is given with its conserved first and last residue.

j_gene,v_gene,CDR3aa
TRBJ1-4,TRBV20-1,CSAYSEMGLFF
TRBJ2-1,TRBV5-1,CASSLRSTGSYNEQFF
TRBJ1-1,TRBV4-3,CASSQEEQGRAFF
TRBJ1-1,TRBV5-1,CASSLVGSNTEAFF
TRBJ1-6,TRBV24-1,CATSARGNNSPLHF
TRBJ2-5,TRBV6-5,CASSYLRDQETQYF
TRBJ1-1,TRBV20-1,CSASRSYTEAFF
TRBJ1-3,TRBV28,CASTGAYSGNTIYF
TRBJ2-3,TRBV6-2/TRBV6-3,CASSSREGFPDTQYF
TRBJ1-1,TRBV10-3,CAISDPGQGAEVGWTEAFF
TRBJ1-2,TRBV5-6,CASSPTGAVGNGYTF
TRBJ2-3,TRBV9,CASSEAGGQGTDTQYF
TRBJ1-1,TRBV5-1,CASSGTPELNTEAFF
TRBJ2-1,TRBV5-1,CASSTREPNNEQFF
TRBJ1-5,TRBV5-1,CASSLGSGGNQPQHF
TRBJ1-2,TRBV24-1,CATSDTGISSNYGYTF
TRBJ2-5,TRBV24-1,CATSDWQGQGKETQYF
TRBJ1-1,TRBV13,CASSSNRLFVAEAFF
TRBJ2-1,TRBV5-4,CASSTTGANEQFF
TRBJ2-3,TRBV2,CASSEEGQGGYF
TRBJ2-1,TRBV7-9,CASSLRRGTSGRAYNEQFF
TRBJ1-5,TRBV6-6,CASSYTQGPQPQHF
TRBJ1-3,TRBV3-1/TRBV3-2,CASSRARTDSGNTIYF
TRBJ1-1,TRBV5-8,CASSRLQADTEAFF
TRBJ2-7,TRBV19,CASSIVRDSDEQYF
TRBJ2-7,TRBV11-2,CASSFYYEQYF
TRBJ1-1,TRBV18,CASSPPRQGLGNTEAFF
TRBJ2-3,TRBV9,CASSVGGGTGSNTQYF
TRBJ1-5,TRBV6-5,CASSSGTQPQHF
TRBJ2-1,TRBV7-3,CASSLAPGLAANEQFF
TRBJ1-6,TRBV7-3,CASSAFVRSSYNSPLHF
TRBJ1-5,TRBV2,CASSGGQLNNQPQHF
TRBJ2-5,TRBV7-9,CASSLDAGQETQYF
TRBJ1-1,TRBV11-3,CASSPGTAREAFF
TRBJ2-5,TRBV6-5,CASRPHGQGKETQYF
TRBJ1-5,TRBV6-1,CASSERGLQPQHF
TRBJ1-3,TRBV5-8,CASSLEGSGNTIYF
TRBJ1-5,TRBV10-3,CAIQGSGSNQPQHF
TRBJ1-1,TRBV10-3,CAISRQGRDTEAFF
TRBJ2-7,TRBV12-3/TRBV12-4,CASSLEGYYEQYF
TRBJ2-6,TRBV3-1/TRBV3-2,CASSPPGSHNVLTF
TRBJ1-5,TRBV11-2,CASSLGYGVEPQHF
TRBJ1-1,TRBV28,CASSPAPMNTEAFF
TRBJ2-7,TRBV2,CASSDQGQSSYEQYF
TRBJ1-2,TRBV4-1,CASSQDSYGYTF
TRBJ2-7,TRBV30,CAWSVVGVHSYEQYF
TRBJ2-1,TRBV15,CATSIDLGRGNEQFF
TRBJ2-1,TRBV11-3,CASSLFGGSYNEQFF
TRBJ1-2,TRBV5-6,CASSLGDREVYGYTF
TRBJ2-1,TRBV5-6,CASSFGTSENNEQFF
TRBJ1-5,TRBV28,CATARANQPQHF
TRBJ1-2,TRBV28,CASSFRGRGGYTF
TRBJ1-2,TRBV6-5,CASSYSNLQLYGYTF
TRBJ2-1,TRBV30,CAWRILLERGDEQFF
TRBJ1-1,TRBV7-2,CASSLWTASEAFF
TRBJ1-3,TRBV6-6,CASSYLAAGNTIYF